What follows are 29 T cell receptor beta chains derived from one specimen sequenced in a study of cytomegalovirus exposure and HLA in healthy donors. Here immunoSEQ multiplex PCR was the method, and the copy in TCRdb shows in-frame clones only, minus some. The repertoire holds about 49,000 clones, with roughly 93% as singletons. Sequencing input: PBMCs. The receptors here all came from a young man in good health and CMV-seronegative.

DNA for the CDR3: TGTGCCAGCAGTCAGGGACTAGCGGGAGTGTACGAGCAGTACTTC. As protein: CASSQGLAGVYEQYF. The V and J genes are TRBV7-8 and TRBJ2-7; 14 positions agree with TRBD2. CDR3 length equals 15 residues. Losses at the gene ends were 6 bases for V and 4 bases for J; bases not matched to a gene: 5. Per germline, CDR1 SGHVS and CDR2 FQNEAQ.

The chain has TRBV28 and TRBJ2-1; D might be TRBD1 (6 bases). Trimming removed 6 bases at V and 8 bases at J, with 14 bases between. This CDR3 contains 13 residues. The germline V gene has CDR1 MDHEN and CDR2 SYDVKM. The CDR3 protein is CASRQTGSHEQFF. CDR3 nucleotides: TGTGCCAGCAGGCAAACAGGGTCCCATGAGCAGTTCTTC. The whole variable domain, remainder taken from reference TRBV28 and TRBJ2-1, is DVKVTQSSRYLVKRTGEKVFLECVQDMDHENMFWYRQDPGLGLRLIYFSYDVKMKEKGDIPEGYSVSREKKERFSLILESASTNQTSMYLCASRQTGSHEQFFGPGTRLTVL.

The CDR3 sequence is CASSKEGTGELFF. The CDR3 DNA sequence: TGTGCCAGCAGTAAGGAGGGCACCGGGGAGCTGTTTTTT. The gene calls are TRBV2 and TRBJ2-2; weak D call: TRBD2 (6 bases). The V gene's germline CDR1 is SNHLY and CDR2 FYNNEI. CDR3 length: 13 residues. Trimming took 5 bases from V and 4 from J, leaving 8 bases between them. Combining the CDR3 with reference TRBV2 and TRBJ2-2 gives the whole variable domain EPEVTQTPSHQVTQMGQEVILRCVPISNHLYFYWYRQILGQKVEFLVSFYNNEISEKSEIFDDQFSVERPDGSNFTLKIRSTKLEDSAMYFCASSKEGTGELFFGEGSRLTVL.

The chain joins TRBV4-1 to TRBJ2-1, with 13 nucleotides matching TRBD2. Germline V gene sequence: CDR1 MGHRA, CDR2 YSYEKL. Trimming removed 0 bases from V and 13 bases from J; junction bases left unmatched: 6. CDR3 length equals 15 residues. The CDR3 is CASSQDYTSGRAQFF. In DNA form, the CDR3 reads TGCGCCAGCAGCCAAGATTATACTAGCGGGAGGGCTCAGTTCTTC.

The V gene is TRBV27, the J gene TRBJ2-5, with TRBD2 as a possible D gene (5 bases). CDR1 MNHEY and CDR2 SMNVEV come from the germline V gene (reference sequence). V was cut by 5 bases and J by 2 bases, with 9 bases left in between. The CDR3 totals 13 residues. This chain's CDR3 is CASSQRAQETQYF. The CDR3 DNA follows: TGTGCCAGCAGTCAGAGGGCACAAGAGACCCAGTACTTC.

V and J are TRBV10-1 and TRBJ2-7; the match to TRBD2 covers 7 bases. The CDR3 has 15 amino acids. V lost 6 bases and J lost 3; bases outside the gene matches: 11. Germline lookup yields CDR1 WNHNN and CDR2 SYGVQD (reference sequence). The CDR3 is CASSGSHGGNYEQYF. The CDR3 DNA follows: TGCGCCAGCAGCGGTTCCCACGGGGGGAACTACGAGCAGTACTTC.

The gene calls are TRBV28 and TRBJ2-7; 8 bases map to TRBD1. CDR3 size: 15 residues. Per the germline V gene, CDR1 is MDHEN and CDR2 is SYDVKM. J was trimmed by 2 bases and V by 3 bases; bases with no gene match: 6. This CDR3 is CASSFRQGLTYEQYF. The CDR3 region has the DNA TGTGCCAGCAGTTTCCGACAGGGGCTTACCTACGAGCAGTACTTC.

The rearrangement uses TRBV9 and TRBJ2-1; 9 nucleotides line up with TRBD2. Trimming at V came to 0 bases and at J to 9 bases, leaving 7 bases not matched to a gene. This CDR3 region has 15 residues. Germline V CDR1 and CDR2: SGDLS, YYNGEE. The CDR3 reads CASSVVASGKSEQFF. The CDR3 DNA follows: TGTGCCAGCAGCGTAGTGGCTAGCGGGAAAAGTGAGCAGTTCTTC.

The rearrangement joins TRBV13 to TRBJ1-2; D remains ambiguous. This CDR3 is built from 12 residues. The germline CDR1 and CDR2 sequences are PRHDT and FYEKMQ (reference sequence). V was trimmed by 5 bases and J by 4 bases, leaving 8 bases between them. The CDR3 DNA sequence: TGTGCCAGCAGCAGAGGGAGCTATGGCTACACCTTC. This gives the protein CASSRGSYGYTF. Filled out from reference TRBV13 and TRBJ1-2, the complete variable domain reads AAGVIQSPRHLIKEKRETATLKCYPIPRHDTVYWYQQGPGQDPQFLISFYEKMQSDKGSIPDRFSAQQFSDYHSELNMSSLELGDSALYFCASSRGSYGYTFGSGTRLTVV.

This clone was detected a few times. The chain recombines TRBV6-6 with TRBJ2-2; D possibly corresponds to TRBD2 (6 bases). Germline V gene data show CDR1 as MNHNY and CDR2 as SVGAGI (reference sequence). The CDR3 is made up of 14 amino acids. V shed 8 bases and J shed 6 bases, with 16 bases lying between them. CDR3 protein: CASSLVGEAGELFF. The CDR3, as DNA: TGTGCCAGCTCCCTGGTGGGGGAGGCCGGGGAGCTGTTTTTT.

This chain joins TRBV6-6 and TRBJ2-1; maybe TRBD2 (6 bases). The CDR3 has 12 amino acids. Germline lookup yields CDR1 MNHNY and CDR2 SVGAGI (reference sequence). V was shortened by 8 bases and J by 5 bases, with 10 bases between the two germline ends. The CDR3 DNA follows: TGTGCCAGCTCACCGGGGGACAATGAGCAGTTCTTC. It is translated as CASSPGDNEQFF.

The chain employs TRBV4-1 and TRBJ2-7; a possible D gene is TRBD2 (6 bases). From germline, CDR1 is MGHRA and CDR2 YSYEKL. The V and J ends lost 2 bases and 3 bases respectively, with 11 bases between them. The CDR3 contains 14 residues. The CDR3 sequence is CASSQRTNLYEQYF. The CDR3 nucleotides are TGCGCCAGCAGCCAACGGACTAACCTCTACGAGCAGTACTTC.

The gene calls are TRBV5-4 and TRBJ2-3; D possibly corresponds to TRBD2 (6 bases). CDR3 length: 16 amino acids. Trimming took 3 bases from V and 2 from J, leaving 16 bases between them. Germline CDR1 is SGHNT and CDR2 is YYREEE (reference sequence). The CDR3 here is CASSYPTAGYTDTQYF. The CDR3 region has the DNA TGTGCCAGCAGCTATCCGACGGCGGGATACACAGATACGCAGTATTTT.

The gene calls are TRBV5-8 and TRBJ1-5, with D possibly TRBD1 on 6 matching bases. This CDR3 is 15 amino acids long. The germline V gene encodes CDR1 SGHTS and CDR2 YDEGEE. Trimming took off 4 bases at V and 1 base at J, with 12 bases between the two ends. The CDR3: CASSKQGRSNQPQHF. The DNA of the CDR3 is TGTGCCAGCAGCAAACAGGGTAGGAGCAATCAGCCCCAGCATTTT.

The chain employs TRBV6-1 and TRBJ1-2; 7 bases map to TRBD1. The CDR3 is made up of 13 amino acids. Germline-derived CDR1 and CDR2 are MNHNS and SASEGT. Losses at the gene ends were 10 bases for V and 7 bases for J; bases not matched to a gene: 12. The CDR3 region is CATHLTGKSGYTF. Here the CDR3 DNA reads TGTGCCACCCATTTGACAGGGAAATCTGGCTACACCTTC.

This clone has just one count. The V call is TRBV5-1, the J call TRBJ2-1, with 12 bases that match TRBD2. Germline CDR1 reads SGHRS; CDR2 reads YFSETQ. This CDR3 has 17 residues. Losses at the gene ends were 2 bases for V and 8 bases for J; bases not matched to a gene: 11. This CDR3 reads CASSFHATSGSQDEQFF. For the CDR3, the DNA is TGCGCCAGCAGCTTCCACGCGACTAGCGGGAGTCAAGATGAGCAGTTCTTC.

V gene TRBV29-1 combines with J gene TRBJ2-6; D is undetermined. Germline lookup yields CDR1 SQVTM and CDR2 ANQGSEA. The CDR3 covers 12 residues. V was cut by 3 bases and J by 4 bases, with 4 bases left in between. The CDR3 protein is CSVDSGANVLTF. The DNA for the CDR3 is TGCAGCGTTGATAGCGGGGCCAACGTCCTGACTTTC.

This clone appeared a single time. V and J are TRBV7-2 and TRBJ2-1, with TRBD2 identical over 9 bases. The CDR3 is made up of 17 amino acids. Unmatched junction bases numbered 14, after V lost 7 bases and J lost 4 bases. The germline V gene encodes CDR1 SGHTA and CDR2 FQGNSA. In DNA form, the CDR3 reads TGTGCCAGCACGACTAGCGGAGACAGGCTTCAGTACAATGAGCAGTTCTTC. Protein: CASTTSGDRLQYNEQFF.

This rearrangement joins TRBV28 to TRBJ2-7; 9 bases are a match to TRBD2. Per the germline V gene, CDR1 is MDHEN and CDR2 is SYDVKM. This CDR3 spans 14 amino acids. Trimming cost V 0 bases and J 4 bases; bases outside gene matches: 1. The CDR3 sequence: CASSLWLAGYEQYF. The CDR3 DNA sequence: TGTGCCAGCAGTTTATGGCTAGCGGGATACGAGCAGTACTTC. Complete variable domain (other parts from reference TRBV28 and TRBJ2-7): DVKVTQSSRYLVKRTGEKVFLECVQDMDHENMFWYRQDPGLGLRLIYFSYDVKMKEKGDIPEGYSVSREKKERFSLILESASTNQTSMYLCASSLWLAGYEQYFGPGTRLTVT.

The CDR3 region has the DNA TGCGCCAGCAGCTTGTTGAGCGTTGGAGGGATGAACACTGAAGCTTTCTTT. This translates into CASSLLSVGGMNTEAFF. This chain uses TRBV5-1 with TRBJ1-1; unclear D gene. CDR1 SGHRS and CDR2 YFSETQ come from the germline V gene. The CDR3 is made up of 17 amino acids. Deletions cut 1 base from V and 0 bases from J, with 16 bases between.

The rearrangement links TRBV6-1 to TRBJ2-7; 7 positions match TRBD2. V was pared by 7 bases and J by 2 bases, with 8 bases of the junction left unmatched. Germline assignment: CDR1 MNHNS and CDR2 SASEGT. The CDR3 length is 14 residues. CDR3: CASTQPAGAYEQYF. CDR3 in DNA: TGTGCCAGCACCCAGCCTGCGGGAGCCTACGAGCAGTACTTC.

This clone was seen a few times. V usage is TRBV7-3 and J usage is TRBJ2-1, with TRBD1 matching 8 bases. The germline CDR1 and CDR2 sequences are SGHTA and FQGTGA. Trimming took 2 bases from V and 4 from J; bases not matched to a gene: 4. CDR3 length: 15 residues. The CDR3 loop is CASSLSTGAYNEQFF. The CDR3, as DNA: TGTGCCAGCAGCTTATCGACAGGGGCGTACAATGAGCAGTTCTTC.

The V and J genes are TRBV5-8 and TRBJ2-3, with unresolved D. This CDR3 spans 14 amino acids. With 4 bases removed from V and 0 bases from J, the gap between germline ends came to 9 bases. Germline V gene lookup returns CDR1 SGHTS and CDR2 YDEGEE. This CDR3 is CASSPARSTDTQYF. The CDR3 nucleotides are TGTGCCAGCAGCCCCGCCCGGAGCACAGATACGCAGTATTTT.

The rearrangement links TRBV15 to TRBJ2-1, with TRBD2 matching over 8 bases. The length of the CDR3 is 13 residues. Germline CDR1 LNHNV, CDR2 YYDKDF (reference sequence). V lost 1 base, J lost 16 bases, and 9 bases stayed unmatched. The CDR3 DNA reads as TGTGCCACCAGCAGAGGGCAAGGCGGGAGGTCTTTCTTC. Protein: CATSRGQGGRSFF.

CDR3 DNA sequence: TGTGCCAGCAGCCGGGACAGGGAGCACAATGAGCAGTTCTTC. As protein: CASSRDREHNEQFF. The V gene is TRBV5-5, the J gene TRBJ2-1; 9 bases line up with TRBD1. V was pared by 4 bases and J by 5 bases, with 4 bases of the junction left unmatched. The CDR3 loop spans 14 amino acids. Germline-derived CDR1 and CDR2 are SGHKS and YYEKEE (reference sequence).

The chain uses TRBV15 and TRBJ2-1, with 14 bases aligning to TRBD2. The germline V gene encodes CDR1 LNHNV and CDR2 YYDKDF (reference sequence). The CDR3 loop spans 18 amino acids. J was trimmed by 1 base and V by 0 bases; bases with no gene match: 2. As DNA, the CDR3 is TGTGCCACCAGCAGAGAGGGACTAGCGGGAGCGTCCTACAATGAGCAGTTCTTC. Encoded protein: CATSREGLAGASYNEQFF.

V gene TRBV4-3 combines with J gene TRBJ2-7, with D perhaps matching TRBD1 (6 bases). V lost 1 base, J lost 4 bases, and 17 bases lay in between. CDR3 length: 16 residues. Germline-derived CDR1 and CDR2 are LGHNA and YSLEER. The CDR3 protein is CASSQGYRDIPYEQYF. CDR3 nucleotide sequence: TGCGCCAGCAGCCAAGGATACCGGGACATCCCGTACGAGCAGTACTTC.

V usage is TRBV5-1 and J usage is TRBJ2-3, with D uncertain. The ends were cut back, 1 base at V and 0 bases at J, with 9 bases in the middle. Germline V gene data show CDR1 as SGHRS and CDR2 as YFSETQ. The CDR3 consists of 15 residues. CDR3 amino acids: CASSLRHLSTDTQYF. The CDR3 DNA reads TGCGCCAGCAGCTTGAGACACCTCAGCACAGATACGCAGTATTTT.

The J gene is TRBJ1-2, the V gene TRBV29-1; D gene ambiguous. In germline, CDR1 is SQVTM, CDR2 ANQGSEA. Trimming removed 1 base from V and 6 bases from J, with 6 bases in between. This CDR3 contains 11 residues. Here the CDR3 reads CSVEVRHGYTF. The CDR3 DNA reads TGCAGCGTTGAAGTTCGTCATGGCTACACCTTC.